These 3 T cell receptor beta chains share one sample of origin, sequenced in a study of CD8+ T cells in alopecia areata. RNA was extracted and reverse transcribed into cDNA as the sequencing template. Data came from immunoSEQ multiplex PCR; TCRdb stores just in-frame clones and leaves some out. The sample was found to contain 15,000 to 20,000 clones, and every one recurs. Combined cutaneous lymph node cells underwent sorting by CD4, CD8alpha, NKG2D, NKG2ACE and additional markers. The specimen was CD8+ T cells sorted from a lymph node. The source is a C3H/HeJ mouse with alopecia areata. The MHC haplotype recorded for the strain is H2-k.

On this clone itself: Gene names are the mouse ones. The read is 4 residues too short to cover the CDR3 end, so that end is filled in from the germline J gene. The chain carries TRBV13-3 and TRBJ2-4; TRBD1 matches at 9 bases. The CDR3 is 14 residues long. Germline CDR1 is NNHDY and CDR2 is SYVADS. This chain's CDR3 is CASSDGQGGNTLYF. The DNA read from the CDR3 is TGTGCCAGCAGTGATGGACAGGGGGGGAAC. The variable domain in full, with the rest retrieved from reference TRBV13-3 and TRBJ2-4, is EAAVTQSPRSKVAVTGGKVTLSCHQTNNHDYMYWYRQDTGHGLRLIHYSYVADSTEKGDIPDGYKASRPSQENFSLILELASLSQTAVYFCASSDGQGGNTLYFGAGTRLSVL.

In regard to this clone: The gene names given are mouse names. The read comes to an end 4 residues before the CDR3 does, leaving the germline J gene to fill in the end. The chain employs TRBV14 and TRBJ1-4, with TRBD1 identical over 9 bases. CDR1 SGHDT and CDR2 FRDEAV come from the germline V gene. The CDR3 totals 16 residues. V dropped 1 base and J dropped 6; count of bases not matched to a gene: 7. This CDR3 reads CASSFRDRERDERLFF. Incomplete CDR3 DNA: TGTGCCAGCAGTTTCCGGGACAGGGAGAGGGACGAA.

Regarding this clone: Gene names refer to mouse genes. The DNA read from the CDR3 is TGTGCCAGCAGTGATTTGGGACAGGGGGCTGAGAGTCAAAAC. Protein: CASSDLGQGAESQN. The complete CDR3 protein is CASSDLGQGAESQNTLYF. The chain combines TRBV13-3 with TRBJ2-4; TRBD1 matches at 12 bases. The CDR3 end falls 4 residues outside the read, so it is completed with the germline J gene. The CDR3 has 18 amino acids. Trimming cost V 1 base and J 0 bases; bases outside gene matches: 6. Germline CDR1 NNHDY, CDR2 SYVADS. The variable domain in full, completed from reference TRBV13-3 and TRBJ2-4, reads EAAVTQSPRSKVAVTGGKVTLSCHQTNNHDYMYWYRQDTGHGLRLIHYSYVADSTEKGDIPDGYKASRPSQENFSLILELASLSQTAVYFCASSDLGQGAESQNTLYFGAGTRLSVL.